The next 18 T cell receptor beta chains were all read from a single sample in a study of circulating tumor DNA in untreated peripheral T-cell lymphoma. Using immunoSEQ multiplex PCR, the repertoire was profiled, and TCRdb retains in-frame clones only, with some absent. The sample yields 2,000 or so clones, about 70% seen once. The source material was tumor tissue. These TCRs come from a human donor with peripheral T-cell lymphoma.

A few counts support this clone. The chain carries TRBV18 and TRBJ2-5; D is uncertain. V was clipped by 2 bases and J by 2 bases, with 6 bases between them. This CDR3 is 13 amino acids long. Germline lookup yields CDR1 KGHSH and CDR2 LQKENI. The CDR3 nucleotides are TGTGCCAGCTCACCAACCCCTCAAGAGACCCAGTACTTC. It translates to CASSPTPQETQYF.

This chain joins TRBV11-1 and TRBJ1-4; 9 bases align to TRBD1. The CDR3 runs to 14 residues. V was pared by 5 bases and J by 7 bases, with 5 bases of the junction left unmatched. CDR1 and CDR2 from the germline V gene are SGHAT and FQDESV (reference sequence). CDR3 sequence: CASSPRTGVEKLFF. CDR3 in DNA: TGTGCCAGCAGCCCCAGGACAGGGGTTGAAAAACTGTTTTTT.

By sample share, this clone is medium-sized. V usage is TRBV19 and J usage is TRBJ1-2; no firm D call. Germline CDR1 and CDR2: LNHDA and SQIVND (reference sequence). Trimming left V 2 bases short and J 1 base short, with 8 bases between. This CDR3 comprises 14 residues. The CDR3 region has the DNA TGTGCCAGTAGTATAATGATGGGTAACTATGGCTACACCTTC. Its protein is CASSIMMGNYGYTF.

The chain links TRBV5-1 to TRBJ1-1; 7 bases line up with TRBD1. CDR3 length equals 14 residues. Germline V gene lookup returns CDR1 SGHRS and CDR2 YFSETQ. After removal of 3 bases from V and 1 base from J, the junction contained 3 bases not matched to a gene. The chain's CDR3 is CASSSGQPNTEAFF. CDR3 in DNA: TGCGCCAGCAGCTCGGGACAGCCGAACACTGAAGCTTTCTTT.

This chain links TRBV14 with TRBJ1-1; D is uncertain. The ends were cut back, 5 bases at V and 2 bases at J, with 15 bases in the middle. The germline CDR1 and CDR2 sequences are SGHDN and FVKESK. The CDR3 is 15 amino acids. CDR3 protein: CASSFRGHLNTEAFF. CDR3 coding DNA: TGTGCCAGCAGCTTTAGAGGGCACTTAAACACTGAAGCTTTCTTT. Filled out from reference TRBV14 and TRBJ1-1, the complete variable domain reads EAGVTQFPSHSVIEKGQTVTLRCDPISGHDNLYWYRRVMGKEIKFLLHFVKESKQDESGMPNNRFLAERTGGTYSTLKVQPAELEDSGVYFCASSFRGHLNTEAFFGQGTRLTVV.

The chain combines TRBV19 with TRBJ2-7; possibly TRBD1 for D (5 bases). The CDR3 totals 13 residues. Between the trimmed V and J ends, which lost 5 bases and 0 bases, there was a span of 8 bases. CDR1 and CDR2 from the germline V gene are LNHDA and SQIVND (reference sequence). CDR3 in amino acids: CASSQGYSYEQYF. DNA of the CDR3: TGTGCCAGTAGTCAGGGCTACTCCTACGAGCAGTACTTC.

The rearrangement links TRBV7-6 to TRBJ1-5; D unclear. The CDR3 length is 15 residues. V was trimmed by 0 bases and J by 2 bases, leaving 8 bases between them. CDR1 and CDR2 from the germline V gene are SGHVS and FNYEAQ. In DNA, the CDR3 is TGTGCCAGCAGCTTAGCCAGGCAGGGCAATCAGCCCCAGCATTTT. Residues: CASSLARQGNQPQHF.

This clone is a singleton in its sample. V is TRBV12-5 and J is TRBJ2-1, with D possibly matching TRBD2 (6 bases). CDR3 length: 15 residues. Germline CDR1 and CDR2: LGHNT and FRNRAP. The CDR3 DNA sequence: TGTGCCAGCACCCGTGGGGGGTTCTTGTACAATGAGCAGTTCTTC. Its protein is CASTRGGFLYNEQFF. Using reference TRBV12-5 and TRBJ2-1 for the parts outside the CDR3, the full variable domain is DARVTQTPRHKVTEMGQEVTMRCQPILGHNTVFWYRQTMMQGLELLAYFRNRAPLDDSGMPKDRFSAEMPDATLATLKIQPSEPRDSAVYFCASTRGGFLYNEQFFGPGTRLTVL.

The chain employs TRBV23-1 and TRBJ1-6, with TRBD1 matching over 7 bases. TRBV23-1 has ORF status, its function being uncertain. V shed 3 bases, J shed 5 bases, and the junction held 4 bases outside the gene matches. The CDR3 has 15 residues. For the CDR3, the DNA is TGCGCCAGCAGTCAGTATACAGGGGATAATTCACCCCTCCACTTT. This sequence encodes CASSQYTGDNSPLHF.

The genes are TRBV10-2 and TRBJ2-6; a weak D match, TRBD1 (5 bases). Trimming left V 2 bases short and J 1 base short, with 12 bases between. This CDR3 region has 17 residues. The germline CDR1 and CDR2 sequences are WSHSY and SAAADI. The DNA for the CDR3 is TGCGCCAGCAGTGAGAAGGGGTCGGATTCTGGGGCCAACGTCCTGACTTTC. Translated: CASSEKGSDSGANVLTF.

V usage is TRBV11-3 and J usage is TRBJ2-1, with 9 bases aligning to TRBD1. J gave up 2 bases and V 0 bases, and 2 bases lay outside the gene matches. Germline CDR1 is SGHNT and CDR2 is YENEEA. The CDR3 covers 16 residues. The CDR3 reads CASSLEGTGTYNEQFF. The CDR3 bases are TGTGCCAGCAGCTTAGAAGGGACAGGGACCTACAATGAGCAGTTCTTC.

About this clone: In the same sample, other DNA sequences code for this CDR3. This chain links TRBV18 with TRBJ2-7; D tentatively reads TRBD1 or TRBD2 (5 bases each). V lost 3 bases to trimming and J lost 3 bases, with 6 bases between them. CDR1 KGHSH and CDR2 LQKENI come from the germline V gene. This CDR3 is built from 12 residues. The CDR3 loop reads CASSPGGYEQYF. CDR3 coding DNA: TGTGCCAGCTCACCTGGGGGCTACGAGCAGTACTTC.

The chain joins TRBV19 to TRBJ1-5, with a weak D call TRBD1 (6 bases). The germline CDR1 and CDR2 sequences are LNHDA and SQIVND (reference sequence). V was cut by 4 bases and J by 3 bases, with 10 bases left in between. The CDR3 loop spans 14 amino acids. The DNA of the CDR3 is TGTGCCAGTAGTAGCAGGGGACCCAATCAGCCCCAGCATTTT. It is translated as CASSSRGPNQPQHF.

This sequence joins TRBV30 and TRBJ2-7; no reliable D call. Germline CDR1 GTSNPN, CDR2 SVGIG (reference sequence). CDR3 length: 12 residues. Deletions cut 5 bases from V and 6 bases from J, with 14 bases between. The chain's CDR3 is CAWEDLFGEQYF. The CDR3 DNA is TGTGCCTGGGAGGACCTTTTTGGCGAGCAGTACTTC.

The rearrangement links TRBV6-8 to TRBJ1-4; D unresolved. There are 13 residues in the CDR3. V lost 6 bases and J 7 bases, leaving 12 bases between the germline ends. Germline values: CDR1 MNHGY, CDR2 SAAAGT. In DNA form, the CDR3 reads TGTGCCAGCAGCCAGGACCTCGTTGAAAAACTGTTTTTT. Translated: CASSQDLVEKLFF.

The chain is built from TRBV29-1 and TRBJ1-2, with D possibly TRBD1 on 6 matching bases. The CDR3 contains 13 residues. Germline V gives CDR1 SQVTM, CDR2 ANQGSEA. V gave up 5 bases and J gave up 4 bases, with 14 bases separating them. The CDR3 sequence is CSVLSGAGYGYTF. CDR3 sequence (DNA): TGCAGCGTTTTGTCGGGGGCGGGCTATGGCTACACCTTC.

This clone is a singleton in its sample. The rearrangement uses TRBV13 and TRBJ2-4; D is undetermined. The germline CDR1 and CDR2 sequences are PRHDT and FYEKMQ (reference sequence). The ends were cut back, 8 bases at V and 0 bases at J, with 11 bases in the middle. The CDR3 is 14 residues long. The CDR3 sequence is CASLERLAKNIQYF. In nucleotides, the CDR3 is TGTGCCAGCTTGGAGAGATTAGCCAAAAACATTCAGTACTTC.

This chain uses TRBV29-1 with TRBJ1-1; 8 bases agree with TRBD1. The germline gives CDR1 SQVTM, CDR2 ANQGSEA. Trimming removed 7 bases from V and 3 bases from J; junction bases left unmatched: 10. This CDR3 contains 14 residues. The CDR3 is CSARRTGSDTEAFF. The DNA of the CDR3 is TGCAGCGCCCGACGGACAGGGAGCGACACTGAAGCTTTCTTT.